The T cell receptor beta chain under discussion was sequenced for a study of regulatory T cells in long-lasting Graves disease. Study results and limitations: Limited sample numbers may have lowered accuracy. There were preferences for TRBV28, TRBJ1-2 and TRBJ2-5 in persistent disease.

Germline values: CDR1 SNHLY, CDR2 FYNNEI. The CDR3 has 15 amino acids. Trimming shortened V by 2 bases and J by 4 bases, and 14 bases separated the two germline ends. Time point given: newly diagnosed GD, antithyroid drugs for less than 3 months. RNA isolated from PBMCs was used to make the TCR library. Investigators prepared the TCR beta libraries by applying iRepertoire HTBI primers and Arm-PCR of CDR3 regions. TCRdb re-analysed the multiplex PCR reads in MiXCR, keeping a single row per CDR3 protein. The sample holds some 490,000 distinct CDR3 sequences, more than 10% seen once. This clonotype was counted at least ten times. No antigen is known for it. This sample also appeared in a second study, on T cells in Graves' hyperthyroidism and ophthalmopathy.

The sequencing here drew on peripheral blood mononuclear cells (PBMCs), taken at new diagnosis, from a patient treated with antithyroid drugs. The receptor's source is a woman in her twenties or thirties with Graves disease. The rearrangement uses TRBV2 and TRBJ1-2; TRBD1 might be the D (6 bases). The DNA of the CDR3 is TGTGCCAGCAGTGAATGGGGGGCTCTCCGCTATGGCTACACCTTC. Translating gives CASSEWGALRYGYTF.